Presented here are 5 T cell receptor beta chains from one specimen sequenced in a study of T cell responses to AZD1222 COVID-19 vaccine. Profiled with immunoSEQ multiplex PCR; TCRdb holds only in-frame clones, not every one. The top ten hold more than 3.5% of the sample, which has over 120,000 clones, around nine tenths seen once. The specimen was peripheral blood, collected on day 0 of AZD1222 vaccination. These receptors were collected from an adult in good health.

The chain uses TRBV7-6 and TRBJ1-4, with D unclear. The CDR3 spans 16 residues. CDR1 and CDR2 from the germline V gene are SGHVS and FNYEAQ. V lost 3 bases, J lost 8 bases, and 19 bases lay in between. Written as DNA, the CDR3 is TGTGCCAGCAGCTTGGCAAGTAGGGCAGCCCCGGAAAAACTGTTTTTT. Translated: CASSLASRAAPEKLFF.

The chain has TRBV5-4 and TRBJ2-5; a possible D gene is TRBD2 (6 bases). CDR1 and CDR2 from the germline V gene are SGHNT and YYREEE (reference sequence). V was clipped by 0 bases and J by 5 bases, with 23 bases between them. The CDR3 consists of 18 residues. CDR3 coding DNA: TGTGCCAGCAGCTTGGGTCTCCGGACTACCAATCTTCTGGAGACCCAGTACTTC. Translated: CASSLGLRTTNLLETQYF.

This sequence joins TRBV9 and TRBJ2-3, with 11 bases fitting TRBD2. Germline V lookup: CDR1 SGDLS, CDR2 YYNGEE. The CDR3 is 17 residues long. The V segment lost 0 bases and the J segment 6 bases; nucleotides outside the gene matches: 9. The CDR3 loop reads CASSVDRLAGPRDTQYF. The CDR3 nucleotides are TGTGCCAGCAGCGTAGACCGACTAGCGGGACCTCGGGATACGCAGTATTTT.

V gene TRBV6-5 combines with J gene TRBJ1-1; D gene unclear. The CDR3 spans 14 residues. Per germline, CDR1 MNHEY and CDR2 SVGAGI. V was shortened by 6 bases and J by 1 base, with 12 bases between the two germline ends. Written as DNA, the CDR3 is TGTGCCAGCAGGGTTGAACGAGCGAACACTGAAGCTTTCTTT. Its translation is CASRVERANTEAFF.

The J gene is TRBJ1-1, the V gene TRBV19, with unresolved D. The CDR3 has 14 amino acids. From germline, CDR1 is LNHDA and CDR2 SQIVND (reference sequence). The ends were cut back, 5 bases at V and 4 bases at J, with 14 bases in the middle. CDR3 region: CASSHRPTPTEAFF. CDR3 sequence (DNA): TGTGCCAGTAGTCATCGACCCACTCCCACTGAAGCTTTCTTT.